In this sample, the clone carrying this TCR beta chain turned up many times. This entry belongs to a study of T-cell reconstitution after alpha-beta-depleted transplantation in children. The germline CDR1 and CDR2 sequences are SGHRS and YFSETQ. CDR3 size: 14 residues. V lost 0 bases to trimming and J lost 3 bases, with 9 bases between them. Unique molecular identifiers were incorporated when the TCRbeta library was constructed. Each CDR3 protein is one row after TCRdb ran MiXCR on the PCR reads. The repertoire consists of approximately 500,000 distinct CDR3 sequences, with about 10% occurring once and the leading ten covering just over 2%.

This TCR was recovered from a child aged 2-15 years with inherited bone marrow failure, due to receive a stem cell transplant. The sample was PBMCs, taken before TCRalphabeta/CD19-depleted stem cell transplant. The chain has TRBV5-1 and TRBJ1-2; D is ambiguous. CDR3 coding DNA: TGCGCCAGCAGCTTGGAGGTTGCAGACTATGGCTACACCTTC. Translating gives CASSLEVADYGYTF.